This record looks at one T cell receptor (beta chain) sequence and its context. What it recognizes is unknown. This record belongs to a study of PD-1 blockade in classical Hodgkin lymphoma. Autologous stem cell transplantation was followed by relapse in every patient, and brentuximab vedotin exposure varied. The protocol was immunoSEQ multiplex PCR, while the TCRdb copy is restricted to in-frame clones and leaves out a portion. The sample shows 70,000 to 80,000 clones, about 92% of them seen only once. Study-level results: Baseline diversity in complete responders resembled that of newly diagnosed patients. Repertoire differences have undefined causes, possibly disease activity or prior therapy. At C4D1, TCR diversity had climbed significantly for CD4+ cells, though not for CD8+ cells.

The germline V gene has CDR1 SGHVS and CDR2 FNYEAQ. This CDR3 is 14 amino acids long. V lost 0 bases, J lost 5 bases, and 3 bases stayed unmatched. The source of this sequence is a human donor with classical Hodgkin lymphoma. The V call is TRBV7-6, the J call TRBJ2-5, with TRBD2 matching over 7 bases. Sequencing was performed on peripheral blood mononuclear cells (PBMCs), taken at baseline. This CDR3 reads CASSLAPGGETQYF. CDR3 bases: TGTGCCAGCAGCTTAGCGCCGGGAGGTGAGACCCAGTACTTC. The entire variable domain, with the rest obtained from reference TRBV7-6 and TRBJ2-5, is as follows: GAGVSQSPRYKVTKRGQDVALRCDPISGHVSLYWYRQALGQGPEFLTYFNYEAQQDKSGLPNDRFSAERPEGSISTLTIQRTEQRDSAMYRCASSLAPGGETQYFGPGTRLLVL.